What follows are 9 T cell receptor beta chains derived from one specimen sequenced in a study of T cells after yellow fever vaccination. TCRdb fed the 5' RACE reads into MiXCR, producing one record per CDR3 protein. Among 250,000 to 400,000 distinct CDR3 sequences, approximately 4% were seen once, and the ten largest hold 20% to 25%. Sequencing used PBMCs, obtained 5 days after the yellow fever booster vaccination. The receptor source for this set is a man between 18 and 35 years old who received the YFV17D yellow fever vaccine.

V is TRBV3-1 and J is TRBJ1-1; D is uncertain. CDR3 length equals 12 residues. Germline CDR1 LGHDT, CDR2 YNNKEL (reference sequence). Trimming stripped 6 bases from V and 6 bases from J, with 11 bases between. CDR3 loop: CASSHRRSEAFF. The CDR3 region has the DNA TGTGCCAGCAGTCATCGACGGTCTGAAGCTTTCTTT.

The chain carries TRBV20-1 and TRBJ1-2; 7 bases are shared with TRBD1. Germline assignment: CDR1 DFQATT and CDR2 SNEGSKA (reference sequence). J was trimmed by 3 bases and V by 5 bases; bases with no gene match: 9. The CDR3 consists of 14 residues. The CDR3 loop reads CSAPGQGVHYGYTF. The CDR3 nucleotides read TGCAGTGCTCCCGGGCAGGGGGTGCACTATGGCTACACCTTC.

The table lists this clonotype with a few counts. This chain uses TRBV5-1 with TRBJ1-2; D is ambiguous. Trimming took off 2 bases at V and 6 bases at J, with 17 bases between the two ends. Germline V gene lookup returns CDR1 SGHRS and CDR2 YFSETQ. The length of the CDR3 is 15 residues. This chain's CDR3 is CASSFTAGAGDGYTF. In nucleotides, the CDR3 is TGCGCCAGCAGCTTCACTGCTGGAGCCGGCGATGGCTACACCTTC.

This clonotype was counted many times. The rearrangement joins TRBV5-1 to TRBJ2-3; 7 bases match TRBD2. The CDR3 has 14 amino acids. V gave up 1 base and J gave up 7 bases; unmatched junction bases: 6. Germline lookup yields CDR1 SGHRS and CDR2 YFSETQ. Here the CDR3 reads CASSLTSDGYTQYF. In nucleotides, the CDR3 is TGCGCCAGCAGCTTGACTAGCGACGGATATACGCAGTATTTT.

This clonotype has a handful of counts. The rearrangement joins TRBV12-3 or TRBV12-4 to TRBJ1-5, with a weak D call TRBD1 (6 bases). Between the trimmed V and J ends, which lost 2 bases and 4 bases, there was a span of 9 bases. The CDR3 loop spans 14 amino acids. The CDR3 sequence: CASSLRGANQPQHF. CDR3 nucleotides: TGTGCCAGCAGTTTACGGGGGGCGAATCAGCCCCAGCATTTT.

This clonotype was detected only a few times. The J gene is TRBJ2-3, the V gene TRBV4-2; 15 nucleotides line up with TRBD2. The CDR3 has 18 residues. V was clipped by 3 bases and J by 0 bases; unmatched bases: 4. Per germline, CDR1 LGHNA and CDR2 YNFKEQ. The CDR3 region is CASSHGTSGGFSTDTQYF. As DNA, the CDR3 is TGTGCCAGCAGCCATGGGACTAGCGGGGGGTTCAGCACAGATACGCAGTATTTT.

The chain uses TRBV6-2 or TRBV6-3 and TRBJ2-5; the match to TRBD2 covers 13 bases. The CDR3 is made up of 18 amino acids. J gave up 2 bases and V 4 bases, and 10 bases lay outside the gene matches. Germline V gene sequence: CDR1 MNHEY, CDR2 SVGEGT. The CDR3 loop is CASSFRLAGGPIQETQYF. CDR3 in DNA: TGTGCCAGCAGTTTTAGACTAGCGGGGGGCCCGATACAAGAGACCCAGTACTTC.

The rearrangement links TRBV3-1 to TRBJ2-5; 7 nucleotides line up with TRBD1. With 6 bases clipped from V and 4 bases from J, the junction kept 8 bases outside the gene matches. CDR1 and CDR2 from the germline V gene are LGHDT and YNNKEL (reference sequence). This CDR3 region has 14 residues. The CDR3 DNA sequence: TGTGCCAGCAGGCGACTAAACAGGGGAGAGACCCAGTACTTC. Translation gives CASRRLNRGETQYF.

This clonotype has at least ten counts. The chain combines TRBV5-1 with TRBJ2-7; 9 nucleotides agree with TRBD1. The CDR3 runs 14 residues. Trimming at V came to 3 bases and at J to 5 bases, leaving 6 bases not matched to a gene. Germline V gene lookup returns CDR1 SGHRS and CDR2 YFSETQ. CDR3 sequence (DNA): TGCGCCAGCAGCTCCGGGACAGGGACCCACGAGCAGTACTTC. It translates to CASSSGTGTHEQYF.